This TCR beta chain was recorded in a study of spatial heterogeneity in lung cancer. Findings and caveats of the study: Whereas they appeared in blood less at follow-up, ubiquitous expanded tumor TCRs appeared there more at resection.

CDR1 is LGHNA and CDR2 is YNFKEQ in the germline V gene. This CDR3 is built from 13 residues. V was trimmed by 0 bases and J by 6 bases, leaving 8 bases between them. This clonotype was seen repeatedly, ten times or more. Its antigen is undetermined. Stated time point: sample taken at primary tumor resection. Patients with untreated early-stage non-small cell lung cancer, numbering 72, were the donors. Researchers sequenced whole RNA taken from tumor, nontumor lung or frozen PBMC without sorting. Individually, TCR cDNA molecules were each labelled with a unique molecular identifier. MiXCR was run by TCRdb on the 5' RACE reads, yielding one entry per CDR3 protein. Among 20,000 to 30,000 distinct CDR3 sequences, around 4.7% were seen once, and the ten largest hold roughly 5%.

The chain combines TRBV4-2 with TRBJ1-2; D might be TRBD1 (6 bases). Here the sequenced sample was PBMCs, taken at surgery. This TCR was recovered from a male donor with early-stage non-small cell lung cancer. The CDR3 DNA reads as TGTGCCAGCAGCCAAGAATCAGGGGATGGCTACACCTTC. Encoded protein: CASSQESGDGYTF.